The clone carrying this TCR beta chain was seen once. Its specificity is unknown. These data come from a study of beta chain features in type 1 diabetes. Overall study context: All samples together contributed 107,917,701 sorted cells for examination.

General observations from the study: Reads derived from cDNA could over-represent cells showing high TCR expression. Moderate yet significant TCRB CDR3 shortening was seen in Type 1 diabetes patients in all four CD4+ subsets.

The CDR3 sequence is 14 residues long. Trimming pared 10 bases from V and 5 bases from J, leaving 17 bases between. CDR1 and CDR2 from the germline V gene are MDHEN and SYDVKM. TCRB transcripts that were expressed got sequenced, as all of the isolated RNA had been reverse transcribed. About 3.5 million reads per sample on average were obtained from naive, central memory and regulatory T cell samples. Assay used: immunoSEQ multiplex PCR; TCRdb lists only in-frame clones, some missing. The sample yields a few hundred thousand clones, roughly 12% seen once. The chain employs TRBV28 and TRBJ2-2; D is unclear. This clonotype was sampled from a woman aged 18 to 35 with type 1 diabetes. Sequenced: naive CD4+ T cells from blood. For the CDR3, the DNA is TGTGCCACCCATCCTCCCCCTAGGACCGGGGAGCTGTTTTTT. It yields the protein CATHPPPRTGELFF.